This TCR beta chain was found in a study of blood T cell repertoires in COVID-19. Study-wide context: Sample material is recorded as cDNA or gDNA derived from T cells, B-cell-depleted T cells, or PBMCs.

Some clones are missing from TCRdb's copy, which holds only in-frame ones; the method was immunoSEQ multiplex PCR. The sample holds approximately 250,000 clones, approximately 90% seen once. Germline CDR1 and CDR2: SEHNR and FQNEAQ (reference sequence). The ends were cut back, 1 base at V and 2 bases at J, with 15 bases in the middle. The CDR3 totals 17 residues. This receptor was obtained from a man aged 35-49 years who had been exposed to COVID-19. The material sequenced was PBMCs or T cells enriched from blood (not recorded which). The V and J genes are TRBV7-9 and TRBJ1-3, with D hard to call. This CDR3 is CASSLEQLLNAGNTIYF. CDR3 DNA: TGTGCCAGCAGCTTAGAACAGCTACTTAATGCTGGAAACACCATATATTTT.